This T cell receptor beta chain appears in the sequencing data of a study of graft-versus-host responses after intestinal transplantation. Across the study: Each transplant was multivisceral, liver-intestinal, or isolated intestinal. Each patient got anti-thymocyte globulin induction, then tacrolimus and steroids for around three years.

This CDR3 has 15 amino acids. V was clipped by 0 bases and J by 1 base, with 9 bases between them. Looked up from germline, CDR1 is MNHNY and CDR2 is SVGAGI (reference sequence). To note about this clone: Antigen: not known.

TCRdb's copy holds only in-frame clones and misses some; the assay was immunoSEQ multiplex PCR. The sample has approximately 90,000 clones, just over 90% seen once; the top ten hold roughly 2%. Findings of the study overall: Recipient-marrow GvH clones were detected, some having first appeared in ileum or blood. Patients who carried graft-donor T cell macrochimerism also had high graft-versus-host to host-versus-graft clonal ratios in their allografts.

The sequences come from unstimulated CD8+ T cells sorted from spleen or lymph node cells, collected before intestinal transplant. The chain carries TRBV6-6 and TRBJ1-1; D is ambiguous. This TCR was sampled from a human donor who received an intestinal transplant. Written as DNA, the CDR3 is TGTGCCAGCAGTTACTCCTCGACGGGGAACACTGAAGCTTTCTTT. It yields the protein CASSYSSTGNTEAFF.